The entry below gives a single TCR beta chain sequence along with its context. Its antigen is not identified. The data originate from a study of cytomegalovirus exposure and HLA in healthy donors. The study's findings and limits: Testing in vitro showed a few CMV-associated chains specific for CMV antigens.

V was trimmed by 0 bases and J by 10 bases, leaving 16 bases between them. Looked up from germline, CDR1 is LGHNA and CDR2 is YSLEER. This CDR3 has 16 amino acids. A multiplex PCR was run with 60 Vbeta primers and 13 Jbeta primers. Generated by immunoSEQ multiplex PCR, the TCRdb table keeps only in-frame clones and is missing some. Here the sample spans 200,000 or so clones, around 82% being singletons. This TCR was sampled from a boy between 10 and 17 years old in good health and CMV-seronegative. This chain uses TRBV4-3 with TRBJ1-6; D is undetermined. The sample consisted of PBMCs. CDR3 DNA sequence: TGCGCCAGCAGCCAAGATCTGCGGGATTTATGGTCACCCCTCCACTTT. Amino acids: CASSQDLRDLWSPLHF.